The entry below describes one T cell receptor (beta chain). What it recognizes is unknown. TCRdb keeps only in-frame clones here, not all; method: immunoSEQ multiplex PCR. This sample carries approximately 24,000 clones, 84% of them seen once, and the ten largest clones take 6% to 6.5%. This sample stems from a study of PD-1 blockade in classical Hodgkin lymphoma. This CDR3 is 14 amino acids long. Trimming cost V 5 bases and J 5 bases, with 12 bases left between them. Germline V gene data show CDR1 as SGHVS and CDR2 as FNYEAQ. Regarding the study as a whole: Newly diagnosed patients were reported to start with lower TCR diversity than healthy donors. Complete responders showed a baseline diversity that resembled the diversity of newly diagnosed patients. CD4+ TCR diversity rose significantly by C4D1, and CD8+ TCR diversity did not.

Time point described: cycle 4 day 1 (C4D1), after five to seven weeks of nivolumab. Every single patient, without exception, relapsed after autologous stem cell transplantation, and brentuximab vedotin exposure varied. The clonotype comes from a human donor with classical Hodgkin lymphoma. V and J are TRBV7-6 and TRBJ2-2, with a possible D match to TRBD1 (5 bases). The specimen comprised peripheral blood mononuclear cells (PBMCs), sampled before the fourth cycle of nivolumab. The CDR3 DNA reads TGTGCCAGCAGCCTCGGCACAGGAACCGGGGAGCTGTTTTTT. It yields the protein CASSLGTGTGELFF. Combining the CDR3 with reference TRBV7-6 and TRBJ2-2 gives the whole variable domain GAGVSQSPRYKVTKRGQDVALRCDPISGHVSLYWYRQALGQGPEFLTYFNYEAQQDKSGLPNDRFSAERPEGSISTLTIQRTEQRDSAMYRCASSLGTGTGELFFGEGSRLTVL.